This T cell receptor beta chain appears in the sequencing data of a study of blood T cell repertoires in COVID-19. Across the study: Sites across the United States, Italy and Spain contributed samples from acute and convalescent COVID-19.

Germline V gives CDR1 MNHNS, CDR2 SASEGT. The V and J ends lost 2 bases and 3 bases respectively, with 14 bases between them. This CDR3 region has 15 residues. Repertoires were generated with immunoSEQ multiplex PCR, while TCRdb's copy carries only in-frame clones and drops some. Seen here are 280,000 or so clones, 65% to 90% observed once, and the top ten hold roughly 13%. Material for sequencing was peripheral blood. This chain uses TRBV6-1 with TRBJ2-7, with D perhaps matching TRBD2 (6 bases). The source is a human donor in a cohort sampled during active COVID-19. The CDR3 loop reads CASSELVTRVYEQYF. The DNA of the CDR3 is TGTGCCAGCAGTGAACTTGTGACTAGGGTCTACGAGCAGTACTTC.